Listed below are T cell receptor beta chains from one sample, sequenced in a study of cytomegalovirus exposure and HLA in healthy donors. Libraries were prepared by immunoSEQ multiplex PCR; TCRdb keeps only in-frame clonotypes and omits some of them. The table gives about 64,000 clones; the top ten clones make up about 3.5% of it. The sequenced sample consisted of PBMCs. Receptor source: a woman younger than 30 in good health and CMV-seronegative. Each CDR3 is given with its conserved first and last residue. Each record gives: D gene, J gene, V gene, CDR3 protein, CDR3 DNA. A D gene is named only where the DNA matches it firmly.

>NA|TRBJ2-2|TRBV6-1
CASSESARGGELFF
TGTGCCAGCAGTGAAAGTGCGCGGGGCGGGGAGCTGTTTTTT
>NA|TRBJ2-6|TRBV18
CASSPQGSSGANVLTF
TGTGCCAGCTCACCTCAGGGGAGCTCTGGGGCCAACGTCCTGACTTTC
>NA|TRBJ2-2|TRBV9
CASSVQGKGTGELFF
TGTGCCAGCAGCGTACAGGGAAAGGGAACCGGGGAGCTGTTTTTT
>NA|TRBJ1-5|TRBV7-2
CASSLQGWSNQPQHF
TGTGCCAGCAGCTTACAGGGGTGGAGCAATCAGCCCCAGCATTTT
>NA|TRBJ1-1|TRBV20-1
CNALIGVEAFF
TGCAATGCTTTAATAGGGGTTGAAGCTTTCTTT
>NA|TRBJ2-1|TRBV9
CASSVGGDRYNEQFF
TGTGCCAGCAGCGTAGGGGGGGACAGATACAATGAGCAGTTCTTC
>NA|TRBJ2-7|TRBV9
CASSVYGKEDEQYF
TGTGCCAGCAGCGTCTATGGAAAGGAGGACGAGCAGTACTTC
>NA|TRBJ2-7|TRBV7-7
CASSLGRNEGSEQYF
TGTGCTAGCAGCTTAGGGCGAAATGAGGGAAGCGAGCAGTACTTC
>NA|TRBJ1-4|TRBV4-1
CASSRVTANEKLFF
TGCGCCAGCAGCCGCGTAACAGCTAATGAAAAACTGTTTTTT
>NA|TRBJ1-1|TRBV9
CASSASLAGNTEAFF
TGTGCCAGCAGCGCCTCGCTCGCGGGGAACACTGAAGCTTTCTTT
>TRBD1|TRBJ1-1|TRBV10-3
CAISVQGAGTEAFF
TGTGCCATCAGTGTTCAGGGGGCGGGCACTGAAGCTTTCTTT
>NA|TRBJ2-5|TRBV25-1
CASSGSYSSETQYF
TGTGCCAGCAGCGGGTCCTACTCCTCAGAGACCCAGTACTTC
>TRBD1|TRBJ1-4|TRBV6-6
CASSFTDRATNEKLFF
TGTGCCAGCAGTTTCACAGACAGGGCAACTAATGAAAAACTGTTTTTT
>TRBD2|TRBJ2-1|TRBV25-1
CASSGDGGGYNEQFF
TGTGCCAGCTCCGGGGACGGGGGGGGATACAATGAGCAGTTCTTC
>TRBD1|TRBJ1-1|TRBV29-1
CSFRTGVEDFF
TGCAGCTTTCGGACAGGAGTCGAAGATTTCTTT
>NA|TRBJ1-1|TRBV13
CASSSRDMNTEAFF
TGTGCCAGCAGCTCCAGGGACATGAACACTGAAGCTTTCTTT
>TRBD1|TRBJ2-3|TRBV19
CASSTVTGARTDTQYF
TGTGCCAGTAGTACAGTTACAGGGGCCCGCACAGATACGCAGTATTTT
>NA|TRBJ2-3|TRBV11-2
CASSMGSGWRDTQYF
TGTGCCAGCAGCATGGGGAGCGGGTGGAGAGATACGCAGTATTTT
>NA|TRBJ1-3|TRBV12-5
CASGLVVDYSGNTIYF
TGTGCTAGTGGTTTGGTGGTGGACTACTCTGGAAACACCATATATTTT
>NA|TRBJ1-2|TRBV4-1
CASSQGRGGRLYGYTF
TGCGCCAGCAGCCAAGGACGGGGGGGGCGCCTCTATGGCTACACCTTC
>TRBD2|TRBJ2-7|TRBV11-3
CASSPSGYEQYF
TGTGCCAGCAGCCCTAGCGGCTACGAGCAGTACTTC